The clone carrying this T cell receptor (beta chain) was recorded many times. This entry is derived from a study of spatial heterogeneity in lung cancer. Study-wide context: Alpha-chain detections were consistently fewer than beta-chain detections among the sequences.

MiXCR was run by TCRdb on the 5' RACE reads, yielding one entry per CDR3 protein. This table holds 45,000 to 55,000 distinct CDR3 sequences, approximately 5% found once. Described time point: sample taken at primary tumor resection. No cell sorting; template was whole RNA from tumor, lung tissue or PBMC. The cohort: around 77 early-stage, untreated non-small cell lung cancer patients. The receptor was isolated from a male donor with early-stage non-small cell lung cancer. Sequencing was performed on PBMCs, taken at surgery.

As DNA, the CDR3 is TGTGCCAGCAGTTACCGAGGTCCGGGTGGTCAGGAGCAGTTCTTC. It codes for CASSYRGPGGQEQFF. V usage is TRBV6-5 and J usage is TRBJ2-1; D ambiguous. The CDR3 is made up of 15 amino acids. V was clipped by 2 bases and J by 10 bases, with 18 bases between them. The V gene's germline CDR1 is MNHEY and CDR2 SVGAGI.